These 29 T cell receptor beta chains came from one sample sequenced in a study of cytomegalovirus exposure and HLA in healthy donors. PCR used 60 Vbeta primers and 13 Jbeta primers. Assay: immunoSEQ multiplex PCR; the TCRdb copy retains only in-frame clones and omits some. In the table there are about 160,000 clones, about 85% of which are singletons. Sequencing input: PBMCs. The origin of the receptors is a boy under 10 years old in good health and CMV-seronegative.

A note on this clone: One end of the junction varies from germline; a read error may be responsible. The chain recombines TRBV5-6 with TRBJ2-5; D is unresolved. CDR1 and CDR2 (germline): SGHDT, YYEEEE. This CDR3 is 12 amino acids long. The CDR3 loop reads CASSLGRLNKHF. The DNA of the CDR3 is TGTGCCAGCAGCTTGGGCCGACTTAACAAGCACTTC.

The rearrangement links TRBV19 to TRBJ1-5; D call uncertain. V lost 1 base and J 9 bases, leaving 13 bases between the germline ends. Germline CDR1 and CDR2: LNHDA and SQIVND (reference sequence). The CDR3 totals 14 residues. Here the CDR3 reads CASSIGSAAGPQHF. The CDR3 coding sequence is TGTGCCAGTAGTATAGGGAGCGCCGCGGGGCCCCAGCATTTT. Full variable domain (remainder filled in from reference TRBV19 and TRBJ1-5): DGGITQSPKYLFRKEGQNVTLSCEQNLNHDAMYWYRQDPGQGLRLIYYSQIVNDFQKGDIAEGYSVSREKKESFPLTVTSAQKNPTAFYLCASSIGSAAGPQHFGDGTRLSIL.

This clone occurred once. The CDR3 DNA is TGTGCCAGCAGCCTGCGTGGAGGACAGAGAGAAGCTTTCTTT. Protein product: CASSLRGGQREAFF. The chain carries TRBV27 and TRBJ1-1, with D maybe TRBD1 (6 bases). This CDR3 comprises 14 residues. Trimming removed 6 bases from V and 8 bases from J, with 19 bases in between. Germline CDR1 is MNHEY and CDR2 is SMNVEV (reference sequence).

V and J are TRBV4-1 and TRBJ1-1; no definite D call. This CDR3 contains 16 residues. The V end lost 7 bases, the J end lost 0 bases, and 18 bases lay between the germline ends. Germline CDR1 reads MGHRA; CDR2 reads YSYEKL. In nucleotides, the CDR3 is TGCGCCAGCAACGCACCGGGAGCCGGGATGAACACTGAAGCTTTCTTT. Its protein product is CASNAPGAGMNTEAFF.

The gene calls are TRBV19 and TRBJ1-1; D is unresolved. Germline-derived CDR1 and CDR2 are LNHDA and SQIVND (reference sequence). The CDR3 runs 14 residues. Between the trimmed V and J ends, which lost 1 base and 1 base, there was a span of 7 bases. This chain's CDR3 is CASSIAIGNTEAFF. CDR3 DNA: TGTGCCAGTAGTATAGCCATCGGGAACACTGAAGCTTTCTTT.

The chain recombines TRBV7-8 with TRBJ2-3, with TRBD2 matching 10 bases. The CDR3 spans 17 residues. Germline V lookup: CDR1 SGHVS, CDR2 FQNEAQ. The V and J ends lost 4 bases and 1 base, in that order; junction bases with no gene match: 8. The CDR3, as DNA: TGTGCCAGCAGCTCGTCAACCGGGACTAGCGGCACAGATACGCAGTATTTT. Protein: CASSSSTGTSGTDTQYF.

About this clone itself: A read error may account for a junction end that differs from germline. The V and J genes are TRBV7-7 and TRBJ2-1; tentatively, D is TRBD2 (6 bases). Germline CDR1 is SSHAT and CDR2 is FNYEAQ (reference sequence). This CDR3 spans 15 amino acids. The CDR3 DNA reads TGTGCTAGCAGCCCCGTTGTAGCGGCCTACAATGAGCAGTTCTTC. It is translated as CASSPVVAAYNEQFF. The entire variable domain, with the rest obtained from reference TRBV7-7 and TRBJ2-1, is as follows: GAGVSQSPRYKVTKRGQDVTLRCDPISSHATLYWYQQALGQGPEFLTYFNYEAQPDKSGLPSDRFSAERPEGSISTLTIQRTEQRDSAMYRCASSPVVAAYNEQFFGPGTRLTVL.

This clone was counted only a few times. This chain links TRBV19 with TRBJ1-5; TRBD1 aligns across 9 bases. CDR3 length: 16 amino acids. Germline CDR1 reads LNHDA; CDR2 reads SQIVND (reference sequence). Trimming cost V 5 bases and J 2 bases; bases outside gene matches: 7. The CDR3 loop reads CASSPWTGDGNQPQHF. CDR3 DNA: TGTGCCAGTAGTCCATGGACAGGGGACGGCAATCAGCCCCAGCATTTT.

The rearrangement joins TRBV15 to TRBJ1-1; no reliable D call. The CDR3 is made up of 13 amino acids. Germline loops: CDR1 LNHNV, CDR2 YYDKDF (reference sequence). The V gene lost 5 bases and the J gene lost 5 bases, with 12 bases spanning the gap. CDR3 loop: CATSLPGETEAFF. CDR3 bases: TGTGCCACCAGCCTACCGGGAGAAACTGAAGCTTTCTTT.

Here the CDR3 DNA reads TGTGCCAGCAGCAAGGGGGCAGGCCAGCCCCAGCATTTT. As protein: CASSKGAGQPQHF. The chain links TRBV21-1 to TRBJ1-5; the table's D call TRBD1 went unverified against the DNA. TRBV21-1 is noted as a pseudogene. CDR3 length equals 13 residues.

The rearrangement joins TRBV6-4 to TRBJ2-3, with D possibly being TRBD1 (5 bases). V lost 4 bases and J 1 base, leaving 12 bases between the germline ends. Germline CDR1 MRHNA, CDR2 SNTAGT. The CDR3 has 15 residues. In DNA, the CDR3 is TGTGCCAGCAGTGGGGGCAGCCAGGGCACAGATACGCAGTATTTT. This encodes CASSGGSQGTDTQYF.

V is TRBV6-6 and J is TRBJ2-7; 9 nucleotides match TRBD1. J lost 6 bases, V lost 5 bases, and 5 bases had no gene match. The CDR3 loop spans 13 amino acids. CDR1 is MNHNY, CDR2 SVGAGI, per germline (reference sequence). CDR3 region: CASSPSGQGEQYV. DNA of the CDR3: TGTGCCAGCAGTCCTTCGGGACAGGGCGAGCAGTACGTC.

The rearrangement uses TRBV10-1 and TRBJ2-1, with 10 bases fitting TRBD1. Germline V gene lookup returns CDR1 WNHNN and CDR2 SYGVQD (reference sequence). The CDR3 covers 15 residues. V lost 5 bases to trimming and J lost 1 base; unmatched junction nucleotides: 2. In DNA, the CDR3 is TGCGCCAGCAGTCCGGGACAGGGGTCCTACAATGAGCAGTTCTTC. It translates to CASSPGQGSYNEQFF.

V usage is TRBV6-1 and J usage is TRBJ2-5, with 9 bases identical to TRBD2. V lost 1 base to trimming and J lost 5 bases; unmatched junction nucleotides: 8. The CDR3 runs to 16 residues. Germline CDR1 and CDR2: MNHNS and SASEGT. For the CDR3, the DNA is TGTGCCAGCAGTGAAGAAGGCGGGAGGGCCGGGGAGACCCAGTACTTC. Translated, it gives CASSEEGGRAGETQYF.

V is TRBV7-3 and J is TRBJ2-3; 8 positions agree with TRBD2. The CDR3 is 15 amino acids. J was trimmed by 5 bases and V by 2 bases; bases with no gene match: 6. Germline CDR1 is SGHTA and CDR2 is FQGTGA. This chain's CDR3 is CASSLQAGVGDTQYF. The DNA for the CDR3 is TGTGCCAGCAGCTTACAAGCGGGAGTAGGAGATACGCAGTATTTT. Variable domain in full (rest from reference TRBV7-3 and TRBJ2-3): GAGVSQTPSNKVTEKGKYVELRCDPISGHTALYWYRQSLGQGPEFLIYFQGTGAADDSGLPNDRFFAVRPEGSVSTLKIQRTERGDSAVYLCASSLQAGVGDTQYFGPGTRLTVL.

The chain has TRBV28 and TRBJ1-4, with 10 bases identical to TRBD1. Germline V gives CDR1 MDHEN, CDR2 SYDVKM. V shed 6 bases and J 8 bases; nucleotides not matched to a gene: 12. The CDR3 spans 16 residues. The CDR3 is CASRSPPGQGQEKLFF. In nucleotides, the CDR3 is TGTGCCAGCAGATCGCCTCCGGGACAGGGGCAGGAAAAACTGTTTTTT.

The chain links TRBV28 to TRBJ1-2; 9 nucleotides line up with TRBD1. The V and J ends lost 5 bases and 1 base, in that order; junction bases with no gene match: 5. Germline CDR1 MDHEN, CDR2 SYDVKM. The CDR3 has 15 residues. The CDR3 sequence: CASSARQGGNYGYTF. The CDR3 nucleotides are TGTGCCAGCAGTGCCCGACAGGGGGGTAACTATGGCTACACCTTC.

The chain combines TRBV10-2 with TRBJ2-1, with no clear D. Trimming cost V 3 bases and J 8 bases, with 14 bases left between them. Looked up from germline, CDR1 is WSHSY and CDR2 is SAAADI. This CDR3 has 14 residues. The CDR3 DNA reads as TGCGCCAGCAGTGAAATAGGCGGTTACCATGAGCAGTTCTTC. Its protein product is CASSEIGGYHEQFF.

This clone was recorded only once. The gene calls are TRBV11-2 and TRBJ2-1; the D gene is possibly TRBD2 (6 bases). The V end lost 5 bases, the J end lost 4 bases, and 15 bases lay between the germline ends. CDR1 SGHAT and CDR2 FQNNGV come from the germline V gene. The CDR3 is 15 amino acids. The DNA of the CDR3 is TGTGCCAGCAGCCTCCGGGACTTAAAATACAATGAGCAGTTCTTC. As protein: CASSLRDLKYNEQFF.

This chain uses TRBV6-6 with TRBJ1-1; D might be TRBD1 (6 bases). CDR3 length equals 14 residues. With 6 bases removed from V and 0 bases from J, the gap between germline ends came to 11 bases. Germline V CDR1 and CDR2: MNHNY, SVGAGI (reference sequence). CDR3 amino acids: CASSRTALNTEAFF. The DNA for the CDR3 is TGTGCCAGCAGCCGGACAGCCTTGAACACTGAAGCTTTCTTT.

The V gene is TRBV25-1, the J gene TRBJ2-2, with TRBD2 matching 7 bases. The CDR3 extends over 15 amino acids. Germline CDR1 is MGHDK and CDR2 is SYGVNS. Losses at the gene ends were 11 bases for V and 6 bases for J; bases not matched to a gene: 15. CDR3 loop: CARERTSFYAGELFF. In nucleotides, the CDR3 is TGTGCCCGCGAACGGACTAGTTTTTACGCCGGGGAGCTGTTTTTT.

The chain has TRBV7-2 and TRBJ2-7; 11 bases match TRBD2. CDR3 size: 15 residues. V trimming: 7 bases; J trimming: 1 base; junction bases outside the gene matches: 6. From germline, CDR1 is SGHTA and CDR2 FQGNSA. The CDR3 spells CASNVLAGDSYEQYF. The CDR3, as DNA: TGTGCCAGCAACGTACTAGCGGGAGATTCCTACGAGCAGTACTTC.

CDR3 sequence reads: CASTRPLAGYQETQYF. The CDR3, as DNA: TGTGCCAGTACGAGGCCACTAGCGGGGTACCAAGAGACCCAGTACTTC. The rearrangement joins TRBV7-2 to TRBJ2-5; 10 nucleotides agree with TRBD2. The CDR3 runs 16 residues. After removal of 9 bases from V and 0 bases from J, the junction contained 10 bases not matched to a gene. Germline CDR1 reads SGHTA; CDR2 reads FQGNSA.

The gene calls are TRBV27 and TRBJ2-2, with a weak D call TRBD1 (6 bases). Trimming took 8 bases from V and 4 from J, leaving 14 bases between them. Germline values: CDR1 MNHEY, CDR2 SMNVEV (reference sequence). The CDR3 is 14 amino acids. CDR3 protein: CASQGTGSTGELFF. DNA of the CDR3: TGTGCCAGCCAGGGGACGGGGAGCACCGGGGAGCTGTTTTTT.

The chain joins TRBV6-5 to TRBJ1-1; D not resolved. Trimming pared 9 bases from V and 0 bases from J, leaving 5 bases between. Germline loops: CDR1 MNHEY, CDR2 SVGAGI. The CDR3 is 11 amino acids. CDR3 residues: CASYLNTEAFF. CDR3 coding DNA: TGTGCCAGTTATCTGAACACTGAAGCTTTCTTT.

The V and J genes are TRBV27 and TRBJ2-2; TRBD2 is a possible D gene (6 bases). The V end lost 4 bases, the J end lost 5 bases, and 14 bases lay between the germline ends. The CDR3 spans 15 residues. Looked up from germline, CDR1 is MNHEY and CDR2 is SMNVEV (reference sequence). As DNA, the CDR3 is TGTGCCAGCAGTTCCCAATTGGGGGGAACCGGGGAGCTGTTTTTT. Translation gives CASSSQLGGTGELFF.

The chain joins TRBV5-6 to TRBJ2-7; 7 positions agree with TRBD1. V lost 0 bases and J lost 6; bases outside the gene matches: 9. The CDR3 is 15 amino acids. CDR1 is SGHDT, CDR2 YYEEEE, per germline. The CDR3 DNA follows: TGTGCCAGCAGCTTGGGATGGGACAGCAGGGTCGAGCAGTACTTC. It codes for CASSLGWDSRVEQYF.

The chain uses TRBV2 and TRBJ1-6; tentatively, D is TRBD1 (6 bases). The ends were cut back, 3 bases at V and 10 bases at J, with 13 bases in the middle. Germline assignment: CDR1 SNHLY and CDR2 FYNNEI. The CDR3 covers 14 residues. DNA of the CDR3: TGTGCCAGCAGTGAGAGAGGGGGACGGTCACCCCTCCACTTT. It specifies CASSERGGRSPLHF.

This clone has just a few counts. This chain uses TRBV5-4 with TRBJ2-3; tentative D call: TRBD1 (5 bases). Germline V gene sequence: CDR1 SGHNT, CDR2 YYREEE (reference sequence). Between the trimmed V and J ends, which lost 2 bases and 6 bases, there was a span of 19 bases. The CDR3 has 16 amino acids. The CDR3 sequence: CASSFNGQLTEDTQYF. The CDR3 DNA reads as TGTGCCAGCAGCTTCAACGGACAACTCACTGAGGATACGCAGTATTTT.